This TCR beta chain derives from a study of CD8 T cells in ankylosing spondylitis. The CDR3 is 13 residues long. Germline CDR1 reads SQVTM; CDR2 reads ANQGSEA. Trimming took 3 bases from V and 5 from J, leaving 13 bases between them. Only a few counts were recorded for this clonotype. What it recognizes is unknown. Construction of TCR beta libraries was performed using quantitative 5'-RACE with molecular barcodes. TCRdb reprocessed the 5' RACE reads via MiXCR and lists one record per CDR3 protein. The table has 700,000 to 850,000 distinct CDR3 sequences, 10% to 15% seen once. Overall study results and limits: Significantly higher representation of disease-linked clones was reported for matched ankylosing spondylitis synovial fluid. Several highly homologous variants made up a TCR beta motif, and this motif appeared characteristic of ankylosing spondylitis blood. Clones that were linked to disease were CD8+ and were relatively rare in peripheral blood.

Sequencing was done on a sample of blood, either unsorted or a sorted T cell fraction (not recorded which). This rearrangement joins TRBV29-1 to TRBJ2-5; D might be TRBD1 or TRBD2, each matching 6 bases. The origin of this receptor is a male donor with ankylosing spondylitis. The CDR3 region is CSVEEGGYETQYF. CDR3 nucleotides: TGCAGCGTTGAGGAGGGGGGCTATGAGACCCAGTACTTC. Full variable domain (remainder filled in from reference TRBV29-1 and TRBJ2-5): SAVISQKPSRDICQRGTSLTIQCQVDSQVTMMFWYRQQPGQSLTLIATANQGSEATYESGFVIDKFPISRPNLTFSTLTVSNMSPEDSSIYLCSVEEGGYETQYFGPGTRLLVL.